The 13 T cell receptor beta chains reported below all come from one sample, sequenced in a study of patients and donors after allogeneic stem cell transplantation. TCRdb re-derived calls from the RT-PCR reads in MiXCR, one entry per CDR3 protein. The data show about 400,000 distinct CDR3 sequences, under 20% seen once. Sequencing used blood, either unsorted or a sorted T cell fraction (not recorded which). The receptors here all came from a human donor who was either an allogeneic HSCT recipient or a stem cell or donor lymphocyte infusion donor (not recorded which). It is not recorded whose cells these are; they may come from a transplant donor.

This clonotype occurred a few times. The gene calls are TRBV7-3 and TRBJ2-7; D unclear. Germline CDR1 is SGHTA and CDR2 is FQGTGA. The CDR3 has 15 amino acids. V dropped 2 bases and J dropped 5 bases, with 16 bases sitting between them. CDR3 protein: CASSLSGRPMHEQYF. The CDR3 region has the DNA TGTGCCAGCAGCTTATCCGGACGACCTATGCACGAGCAGTACTTC. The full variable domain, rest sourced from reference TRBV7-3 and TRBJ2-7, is GAGVSQTPSNKVTEKGKYVELRCDPISGHTALYWYRQSLGQGPEFLIYFQGTGAADDSGLPNDRFFAVRPEGSVSTLKIQRTERGDSAVYLCASSLSGRPMHEQYFGPGTRLTVT.

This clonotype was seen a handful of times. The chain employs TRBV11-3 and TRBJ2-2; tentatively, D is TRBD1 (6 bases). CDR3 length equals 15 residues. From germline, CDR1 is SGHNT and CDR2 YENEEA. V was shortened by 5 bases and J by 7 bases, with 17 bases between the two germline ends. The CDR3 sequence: CASSGNWGLVGELFF. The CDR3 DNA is TGTGCCAGCAGCGGAAATTGGGGGCTCGTCGGGGAGCTGTTTTTT. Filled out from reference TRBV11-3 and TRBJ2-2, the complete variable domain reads EAGVVQSPRYKIIEKKQPVAFWCNPISGHNTLYWYLQNLGQGPELLIRYENEEAVDDSQLPKDRFSAERLKGVDSTLKIQPAELGDSAVYLCASSGNWGLVGELFFGEGSRLTVL.

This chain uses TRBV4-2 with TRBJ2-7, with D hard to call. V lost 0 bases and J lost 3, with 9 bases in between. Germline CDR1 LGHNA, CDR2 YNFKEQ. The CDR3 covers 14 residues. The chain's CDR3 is CASSQDISHYEQYF. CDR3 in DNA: TGTGCCAGCAGCCAAGACATCTCCCACTACGAGCAGTACTTC.

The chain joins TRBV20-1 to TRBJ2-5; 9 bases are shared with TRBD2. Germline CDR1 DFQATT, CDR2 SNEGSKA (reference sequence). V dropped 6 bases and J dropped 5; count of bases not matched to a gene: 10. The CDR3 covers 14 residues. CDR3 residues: CSADPAGGGETQYF. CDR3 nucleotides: TGCAGTGCCGATCCAGCGGGGGGCGGGGAGACCCAGTACTTC.

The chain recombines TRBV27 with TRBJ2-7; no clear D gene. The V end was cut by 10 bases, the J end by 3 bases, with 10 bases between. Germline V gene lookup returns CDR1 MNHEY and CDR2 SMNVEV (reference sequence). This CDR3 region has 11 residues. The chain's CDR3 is CANLWDYEQYF. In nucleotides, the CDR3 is TGTGCCAACTTATGGGACTACGAGCAGTACTTC.

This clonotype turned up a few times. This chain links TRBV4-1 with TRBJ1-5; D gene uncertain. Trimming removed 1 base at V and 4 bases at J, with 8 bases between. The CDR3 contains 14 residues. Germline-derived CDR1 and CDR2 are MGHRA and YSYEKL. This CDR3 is CASSQVALNQPQHF. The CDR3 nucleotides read TGCGCCAGCAGCCAAGTGGCCTTAAATCAGCCCCAGCATTTT.

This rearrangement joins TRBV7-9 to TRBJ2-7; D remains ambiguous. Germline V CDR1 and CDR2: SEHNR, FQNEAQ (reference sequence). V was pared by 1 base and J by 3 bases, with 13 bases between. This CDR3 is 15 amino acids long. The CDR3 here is CASSLDIGVFYEQYF. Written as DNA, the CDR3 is TGTGCCAGCAGCTTAGACATAGGCGTCTTCTACGAGCAGTACTTC.

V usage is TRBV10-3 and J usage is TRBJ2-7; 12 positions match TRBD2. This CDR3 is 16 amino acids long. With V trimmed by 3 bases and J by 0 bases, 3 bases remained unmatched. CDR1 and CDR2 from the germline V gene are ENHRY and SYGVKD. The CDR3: CAISELAGGYSYEQYF. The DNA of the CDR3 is TGTGCCATCAGTGAACTAGCGGGAGGATACTCCTACGAGCAGTACTTC.

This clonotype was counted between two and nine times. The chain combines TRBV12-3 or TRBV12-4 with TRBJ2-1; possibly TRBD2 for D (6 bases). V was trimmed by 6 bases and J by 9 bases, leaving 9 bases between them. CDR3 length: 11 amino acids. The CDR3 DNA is TGTGCCAGCAGGATCGGGGGTGAGCAGTTCTTC. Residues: CASRIGGEQFF.

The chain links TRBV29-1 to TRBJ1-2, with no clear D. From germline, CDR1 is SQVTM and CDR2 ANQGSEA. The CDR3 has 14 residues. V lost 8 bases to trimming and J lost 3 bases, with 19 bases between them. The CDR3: CSPVGLSLDYGYTF. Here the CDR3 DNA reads TGCAGCCCGGTGGGGTTGAGCCTGGACTATGGCTACACCTTC.

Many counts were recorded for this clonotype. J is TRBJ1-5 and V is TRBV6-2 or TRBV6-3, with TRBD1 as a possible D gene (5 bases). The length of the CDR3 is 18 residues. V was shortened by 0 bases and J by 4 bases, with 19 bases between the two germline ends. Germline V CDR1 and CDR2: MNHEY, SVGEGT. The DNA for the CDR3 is TGTGCCAGCAGTTACTCTATGTCCGCGAGGGGCAGGAATCAGCCCCAGCATTTT. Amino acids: CASSYSMSARGRNQPQHF.

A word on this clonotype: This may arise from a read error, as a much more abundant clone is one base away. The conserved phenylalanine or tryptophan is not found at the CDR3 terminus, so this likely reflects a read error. The CDR3 loop is CSVTRGLVGYEQYL. In DNA, the CDR3 is TGCAGCGTTACCCGGGGACTAGTCGGGTACGAGCAGTACCTC. The chain recombines TRBV29-1 with TRBJ2-7; 8 nucleotides line up with TRBD2. The CDR3 extends over 14 amino acids. Germline trimming cut 5 bases from V and 4 bases from J; bases unmatched to any gene: 10. Per germline, CDR1 SQVTM and CDR2 ANQGSEA.

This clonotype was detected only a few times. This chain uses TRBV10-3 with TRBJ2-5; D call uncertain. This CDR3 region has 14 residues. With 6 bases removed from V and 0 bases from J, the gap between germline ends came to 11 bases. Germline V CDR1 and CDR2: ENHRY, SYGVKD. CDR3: CAISPTQYQETQYF. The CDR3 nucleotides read TGTGCCATCAGCCCCACTCAGTACCAAGAGACCCAGTACTTC.